The 10 T cell receptor beta chains presented below share a single source sample, sequenced in a study of metastatic and nonmetastatic thyroid tumors. TCRdb re-called the PCR reads via MiXCR. The data show about 92,000 clones, 15% seen once. No treatment of any kind had been given to any patient before thyroid surgery. Material: blood. Receptors were obtained from a female donor with papillary thyroid cancer or a benign thyroid nodule (not recorded which). Some clones in this sample may be carry-over from other donors' samples.

About this clone: A much larger clonotype is one base distant, so this may be a read error. The chain's CDR3 is CANSLGLGASGGAGTQYF. For the CDR3, the DNA is TGTGCCAACAGTCTTGGGCTGGGTGCAAGCGGGGGGGCAGGGACCCAGTACTTC. V is TRBV11-2 and J is TRBJ2-5, with 10 bases that match TRBD2. The CDR3 has 18 residues. The V gene end was trimmed by 10 bases and the J gene end by 7 bases; junction bases not matched to a gene: 24. Germline-derived CDR1 and CDR2 are SGHAT and FQNNGV.

This clone was observed a few times. This may come from a read error, since a much larger clone is one base off. V is TRBV28 and J is TRBJ2-3; TRBD2 matches 14 bases. The CDR3 has 18 residues. Looked up from germline, CDR1 is MDHEN and CDR2 is SYDVKM. The ends lost 5 bases at V and 0 bases at J; junction bases unmatched: 7. This chain's CDR3 is CASSTAGLAGASTDTQYF. CDR3 coding DNA: TGTGCCAGCAGTACCGCGGGACTAGCGGGGGCCAGCACAGATACGCAGTATTTT.

This clone was detected many times. The V and J genes are TRBV10-3 and TRBJ2-6; D is undetermined. Per germline, CDR1 ENHRY and CDR2 SYGVKD. This CDR3 has 17 residues. Between the trimmed V and J ends, which lost 0 bases and 2 bases, there was a span of 11 bases. CDR3 DNA sequence: TGTGCCATCAGTGAGTCGACCGTGAAGGCTGGGGCCAACGTCCTGACTTTC. Residues: CAISESTVKAGANVLTF.

About this clone itself: This may arise from a read error, as a much more abundant clone is one base away. V gene TRBV5-1 combines with J gene TRBJ2-4; tentatively, D is TRBD2 (6 bases). Germline CDR1 and CDR2: SGHRS and YFSETQ. The CDR3 totals 14 residues. The germline V and J ends were trimmed by 0 bases and 6 bases, with 10 bases remaining between them. The CDR3 DNA is TGCGCCAGCAGCTTGGGACTAGGAGTAAACATTCAGTACTTC. Translation gives CASSLGLGVNIQYF.

The chain uses TRBV30 and TRBJ1-5; D remains ambiguous. The CDR3 totals 15 residues. Trimming cost V 0 bases and J 0 bases, with 9 bases left between them. CDR1 is GTSNPN, CDR2 SVGIG, per germline (reference sequence). The CDR3 nucleotides read TGTGCCTGGAGTGTAACGGGCGATAGCAATCAGCCCCAGCATTTT. It yields the protein CAWSVTGDSNQPQHF.

This clone has a count of ten or more. The chain's CDR3 is CASSQEVGQPQHF. The CDR3 nucleotides are TGTGCCAGCAGCCAAGAGGTGGGTCAGCCCCAGCATTTT. This rearrangement joins TRBV4-2 to TRBJ1-5, with D uncertain. The CDR3 loop spans 13 amino acids. V shed 0 bases and J shed 6 bases, with 6 bases lying between them. Germline-derived CDR1 and CDR2 are LGHNA and YNFKEQ.

This clone has just a few counts. V is TRBV3-1 and J is TRBJ1-5; no clear D gene. The CDR3 consists of 14 residues. Germline V gene lookup returns CDR1 LGHDT and CDR2 YNNKEL (reference sequence). Trimming shortened V by 5 bases and J by 0 bases, and 8 bases separated the two germline ends. CDR3: CASSDYNSNQPQHF. The DNA of the CDR3 is TGTGCCAGCAGCGATTATAATAGCAATCAGCCCCAGCATTTT.

This clone was detected ten times or more. The chain recombines TRBV19 with TRBJ1-6, with D unclear. The V end was cut by 6 bases, the J end by 7 bases, with 19 bases between. This CDR3 comprises 16 residues. Per germline, CDR1 LNHDA and CDR2 SQIVND (reference sequence). The CDR3 coding sequence is TGTGCCAGTAGGGAATTTGCCCAGAATTGGAATTCACCCCTCCACTTT. It is translated as CASREFAQNWNSPLHF.

On this clone itself: With a much larger clone just one base away, this may be a read error. The rearrangement links TRBV20-1 to TRBJ1-2; 12 bases agree with TRBD1. Germline V gene lookup returns CDR1 DFQATT and CDR2 SNEGSKA (reference sequence). The length of the CDR3 is 14 residues. The ends lost 4 bases at V and 7 bases at J; junction bases unmatched: 7. The CDR3 loop is CSAIGDRGPGGYTF. The DNA of the CDR3 is TGCAGTGCTATAGGGGACAGGGGGCCGGGTGGCTACACCTTC.

Of note for this clone: This may stem from a read error, because a much larger clone lies one nucleotide away. CDR3 in DNA: TGCGCCAGCAGCCAAGAACACCGGGACAGGGTGGTTGGTGAAGCTTTCTTT. Translation gives CASSQEHRDRVVGEAFF. This chain links TRBV4-1 with TRBJ1-1, with 9 positions matching TRBD1. Germline loops: CDR1 MGHRA, CDR2 YSYEKL. V shed 0 bases and J 7 bases; nucleotides not matched to a gene: 12. The CDR3 covers 17 residues.